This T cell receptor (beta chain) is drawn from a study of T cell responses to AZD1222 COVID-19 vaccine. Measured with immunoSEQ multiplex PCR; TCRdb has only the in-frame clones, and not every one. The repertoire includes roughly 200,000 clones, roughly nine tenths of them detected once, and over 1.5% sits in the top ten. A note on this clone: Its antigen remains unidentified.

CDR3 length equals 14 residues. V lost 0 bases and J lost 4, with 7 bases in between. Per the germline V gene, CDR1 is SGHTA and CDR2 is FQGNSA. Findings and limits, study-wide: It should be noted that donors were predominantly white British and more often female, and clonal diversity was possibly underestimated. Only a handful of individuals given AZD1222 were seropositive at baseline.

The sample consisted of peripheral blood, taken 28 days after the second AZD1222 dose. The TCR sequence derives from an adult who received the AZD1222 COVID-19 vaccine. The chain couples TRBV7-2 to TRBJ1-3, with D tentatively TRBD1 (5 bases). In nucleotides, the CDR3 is TGTGCCAGCAGCTTAGCGCAGGGAGGAAACACCATATATTTT. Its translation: CASSLAQGGNTIYF.